The TCR beta chain under discussion was sequenced for a study of CD8+CD57+ T cells in acquired aplastic anemia. The template for TCR beta VDJ and CDR3 sequence profiling was genomic DNA. TCRdb ran MiXCR on the reads and lists one entry per CDR3 protein. The sample has around 200,000 distinct CDR3 sequences; 40% to 60% are singletons. The authors sequenced patients whose flow cytometry had shown CD8+CD57+ cell expansion. Germline loops: CDR1 SNHLY, CDR2 FYNNEI. This CDR3 is built from 12 residues. V was shortened by 7 bases and J by 0 bases, with 7 bases between the two germline ends. This chain joins TRBV2 and TRBJ2-7; no clear D gene. Sequenced material: sorted CD4+, CD8+, or CD8+CD57+ T cells (not recorded which) from PBMCs. The receptor was isolated from a human donor with aplastic anemia. CDR3 bases: TGTGCCAGCAAGGCCGGCTCCTACGAGCAGTACTTC. Residues: CASKAGSYEQYF.